This passage covers 20 T cell receptor beta chains from one sample sequenced in a study of blood T cell repertoires in COVID-19. Assay used: immunoSEQ multiplex PCR; TCRdb lists only in-frame clones, some missing. This table has 200,000 to 300,000 clones, around 88% appearing once. The sequencing input was PBMCs or T cells enriched from blood (not recorded which). These receptors all come from a man between 35 and 55 years old who had recovered from COVID-19.

The chain carries TRBV6-4 and TRBJ2-1; 13 nucleotides align to TRBD2. CDR1 MRHNA and CDR2 SNTAGT come from the germline V gene. The V gene end was trimmed by 6 bases and the J gene end by 7 bases; junction bases not matched to a gene: 3. The CDR3 loop spans 14 amino acids. CDR3 sequence: CASRTSGGGNEQFF. The CDR3 DNA sequence: TGTGCCAGCAGAACTAGCGGGGGGGGTAATGAGCAGTTCTTC.

This clone was counted between two and nine times. This chain uses TRBV18 with TRBJ1-2; TRBD1 matches 9 bases. The V segment lost 4 bases and the J segment 3 bases; nucleotides outside the gene matches: 3. The CDR3 totals 14 residues. Germline values: CDR1 KGHSH, CDR2 LQKENI. The CDR3 DNA follows: TGTGCCAGCTCACTGGGACAGGGAGACTATGGCTACACCTTC. Residues: CASSLGQGDYGYTF.

This chain links TRBV21-1 with TRBJ1-3. TRBV21-1 is a listed pseudogene. The length of the CDR3 is 20 residues. The DNA for the CDR3 is TGTGCCAGCAGCAAAGGGTGTTTCGGGGGAGGGCAGGAGGTCGGAAACACCATATATTTT. Its protein product is CASSKGCFGGGQEVGNTIYF.

The rearrangement uses TRBV7-2 and TRBJ2-3, with 10 bases aligning to TRBD2. Germline V gene data show CDR1 as SGHTA and CDR2 as FQGNSA. The CDR3 is made up of 18 amino acids. V was clipped by 3 bases and J by 5 bases; unmatched bases: 14. The CDR3: CASSFLPSGSWLKDTQYF. The CDR3 nucleotides read TGTGCCAGCAGCTTCTTGCCTAGCGGGAGCTGGTTAAAAGATACGCAGTATTTT.

This clone was seen only once. The chain employs TRBV6-1 and TRBJ2-7, with 8 bases aligning to TRBD1. Germline V gene data show CDR1 as MNHNS and CDR2 as SASEGT. Trimming cost V 4 bases and J 0 bases; bases outside gene matches: 8. CDR3 size: 16 residues. The CDR3 sequence: CASSAPSGTGSYEQYF. The CDR3 DNA is TGTGCCAGCAGTGCCCCATCCGGGACAGGCTCCTACGAGCAGTACTTC.

The chain employs TRBV5-4 and TRBJ2-1; 7 bases align to TRBD2. The trim removed 1 base at V and 8 bases at J, leaving 3 bases unmatched. This CDR3 is built from 13 residues. Germline V lookup: CDR1 SGHNT, CDR2 YYREEE (reference sequence). The DNA for the CDR3 is TGTGCCAGCAGCTTGTACAGCGGGGATGAGCAGTTCTTC. Translation gives CASSLYSGDEQFF.

This clone came up once. This sequence joins TRBV4-2 and TRBJ2-7; 9 bases fit TRBD2. The CDR3 is made up of 15 amino acids. V shed 1 base and J 6 bases; nucleotides not matched to a gene: 7. CDR1 and CDR2 from the germline V gene are LGHNA and YNFKEQ. In nucleotides, the CDR3 is TGTGCCAGCAGCCAAGCCGGGACTAGCAGTCTCGAGCAGTACTTC. Amino acids: CASSQAGTSSLEQYF.

The chain joins TRBV27 to TRBJ2-7, with a weak D call TRBD1 (6 bases). Germline CDR1 is MNHEY and CDR2 is SMNVEV (reference sequence). With 6 bases removed from V and 3 bases from J, the gap between germline ends came to 12 bases. CDR3 length equals 13 residues. The DNA of the CDR3 is TGTGCCAGCAGCCTAGGACAGTTCTACGAGCAGTACTTC. Amino acids: CASSLGQFYEQYF.

This clone appeared once. This chain connects TRBV19 to TRBJ1-2; 7 bases line up with TRBD1. Germline V lookup: CDR1 LNHDA, CDR2 SQIVND (reference sequence). This CDR3 has 18 amino acids. J was trimmed by 1 base and V by 4 bases; bases with no gene match: 15. CDR3 sequence reads: CASSKGAPGTDFNYGYTF. CDR3 DNA: TGTGCCAGTAGTAAGGGGGCCCCGGGGACAGATTTTAACTATGGCTACACCTTC.

J is TRBJ2-1 and V is TRBV19; the match to TRBD1 covers 8 bases. The CDR3 totals 16 residues. Germline CDR1 is LNHDA and CDR2 is SQIVND (reference sequence). J lost 7 bases, V lost 7 bases, and 15 bases had no gene match. CDR3 amino acids: CASTTPRAGGWNEQFF. Here the CDR3 DNA reads TGTGCCAGTACCACCCCAAGGGCAGGGGGCTGGAATGAGCAGTTCTTC.

The CDR3 DNA reads TGTGCCAGCAGAGGGACAGGCAATCAGCCCCAGCATTTT. Its translation is CASRGTGNQPQHF. The chain uses TRBV12-3 or TRBV12-4 and TRBJ1-5, with 7 bases identical to TRBD1. V was clipped by 6 bases and J by 2 bases; unmatched bases: 1. This CDR3 region has 13 residues.

This chain connects TRBV18 to TRBJ2-3; 10 nucleotides match TRBD2. The V gene's germline CDR1 is KGHSH and CDR2 LQKENI. With V trimmed by 5 bases and J by 0 bases, 11 bases remained unmatched. The CDR3 is made up of 18 amino acids. CDR3 region: CASSEWASGRGSTDTQYF. The CDR3 DNA reads as TGTGCCAGCTCAGAATGGGCTAGCGGGAGAGGGAGCACAGATACGCAGTATTTT.

The chain is built from TRBV9 and TRBJ1-3; no definite D call. The CDR3 consists of 15 residues. CDR1 and CDR2 from the germline V gene are SGDLS and YYNGEE. V was pared by 0 bases and J by 0 bases, with 7 bases between. The CDR3 DNA follows: TGTGCCAGCAGCGTAGGGCACCTCTCTGGAAACACCATATATTTT. Protein product: CASSVGHLSGNTIYF.

This clone is a singleton in its sample. The J gene is TRBJ1-5, the V gene TRBV2; D call uncertain. This CDR3 is 14 amino acids long. CDR1 and CDR2 (germline): SNHLY, FYNNEI. V was clipped by 0 bases and J by 0 bases, with 3 bases between them. CDR3 loop: CASSEAYSNQPQHF. For the CDR3, the DNA is TGTGCCAGCAGTGAAGCTTATAGCAATCAGCCCCAGCATTTT.

V gene TRBV29-1 combines with J gene TRBJ1-2; D is ambiguous. This CDR3 spans 12 amino acids. Germline V gives CDR1 SQVTM, CDR2 ANQGSEA. V was shortened by 5 bases and J by 4 bases, with 11 bases between the two germline ends. CDR3 residues: CSVLIELYGYTF. The CDR3 coding sequence is TGCAGCGTTTTGATCGAGCTCTATGGCTACACCTTC.

The CDR3 reads CSASSGIQPQHF. As DNA, the CDR3 is TGCAGTGCTAGTTCGGGGATTCAGCCCCAGCATTTT. The genes are TRBV20-1 and TRBJ1-5; no clear D. The germline V gene has CDR1 DFQATT and CDR2 SNEGSKA (reference sequence). CDR3 size: 12 residues. The V and J ends lost 3 bases and 6 bases respectively, with 9 bases between them.

This clone has a handful of counts. The chain links TRBV11-3 to TRBJ1-2, with 7 bases identical to TRBD1. CDR3 size: 14 residues. The germline V gene has CDR1 SGHNT and CDR2 YENEEA. V dropped 4 bases and J dropped 5; count of bases not matched to a gene: 7. The CDR3 bases are TGTGCCAGCAGCTCTCCCGGACAGGTTTATGGCTACACCTTC. Its protein is CASSSPGQVYGYTF.

The rearrangement links TRBV11-2 to TRBJ2-7, with D perhaps TRBD2 (7 bases). This CDR3 region has 17 residues. Trimming shortened V by 1 base and J by 6 bases, and 22 bases separated the two germline ends. Germline V gives CDR1 SGHAT, CDR2 FQNNGV. The DNA for the CDR3 is TGTGCCAGCAGCTTAGGCCGTACCCGGGGGGCGGGGAGCGAGCAGTACTTC. Its protein product is CASSLGRTRGAGSEQYF.

The chain recombines TRBV27 with TRBJ2-1; 11 positions match TRBD2. Germline CDR1 reads MNHEY; CDR2 reads SMNVEV (reference sequence). CDR3 size: 15 residues. V lost 5 bases and J lost 7; bases outside the gene matches: 7. DNA of the CDR3: TGTGCCAGCAGTGCCGGGACTAGCGGTGCGAATGAGCAGTTCTTC. It yields the protein CASSAGTSGANEQFF.

The J gene is TRBJ2-7, the V gene TRBV30; 15 nucleotides line up with TRBD2. CDR1 is GTSNPN and CDR2 is SVGIG in the germline V gene (reference sequence). This CDR3 has 17 residues. V lost 2 bases and J lost 2; bases outside the gene matches: 7. CDR3 coding DNA: TGTGCCTGGAGTATGGGACTAGCGGGGGGTAAAACCTACGAGCAGTACTTC. Its translation is CAWSMGLAGGKTYEQYF.